What follows are 8 T cell receptor beta chains derived from one specimen sequenced in a study of CD8+ T cells in alopecia areata (dated by TCRdb to the late 2010s). Libraries were made using the immunoSEQ multiplex PCR assay. To provide template for TCR sequencing, every sample had RNA extracted and reverse transcribed into cDNA. TCRdb stores this immuneACCESS table with in-frame sequences only. Part of the clones is absent; in the studies checked, under half of the shortfall reflects unresolved V genes, and no reason is known for the rest. This sample holds around 140,000 clones; about 88% were observed only once. The top ten constitute around 14% of the sample. The time point tag for this specimen amounts to: about 4 weeks on oral tofacitinib. Reading the label with the study, this specimen's treatment or condition is: oral pan-JAK inhibitor, 5-10 mg twice daily. Material: CD8+ T cells sorted from blood, obtained at week 4, from a patient treated with tofacitinib. The receptors derive from a human donor with alopecia areata.

The rearrangement links TRBV5-6 to TRBJ2-5; D is uncertain. There are 12 residues in the CDR3. Trimming took 4 bases from V and 2 from J, leaving 6 bases between them. In germline, CDR1 is SGHDT, CDR2 YYEEEE. Here the CDR3 DNA reads TGTGCCAGCAGCGATTATCAAGAGACCCAGTACTTC. It yields the protein CASSDYQETQYF. Complete variable domain (other parts from reference TRBV5-6 and TRBJ2-5): DAGVTQSPTHLIKTRGQQVTLRCSPKSGHDTVSWYQQALGQGPQFIFQYYEEEERQRGNFPDRFSGHQFPNYSSELNVNALLLGDSALYLCASSDYQETQYFGPGTRLLVL.

The chain recombines TRBV6-6 with TRBJ2-5; 9 bases are shared with TRBD2. Germline V CDR1 and CDR2: MNHNY, SVGAGI (reference sequence). CDR3 length: 16 residues. With V trimmed by 0 bases and J by 5 bases, 7 bases remained unmatched. The CDR3 DNA reads TGTGCCAGCAGTTACTCGGCCCTAGCGGGAATGGAGACCCAGTACTTC. It translates to CASSYSALAGMETQYF.

The chain joins TRBV18 to TRBJ2-7, with D unclear. Germline CDR1 KGHSH, CDR2 LQKENI. The CDR3 extends over 14 amino acids. Trimming stripped 3 bases from V and 2 bases from J, with 11 bases between. The CDR3 is CASSPTDETYEQYF. CDR3 bases: TGTGCCAGCTCACCTACAGACGAAACCTACGAGCAGTACTTC.

The V gene is TRBV7-8, the J gene TRBJ2-2; 12 nucleotides align to TRBD2. With V trimmed by 1 base and J by 6 bases, 3 bases remained unmatched. The germline CDR1 and CDR2 sequences are SGHVS and FQNEAQ. The CDR3 has 16 amino acids. CDR3 region: CASSLGTSGVPGELFF. The CDR3 coding sequence is TGTGCCAGCAGCTTAGGGACTAGCGGGGTCCCCGGGGAGCTGTTTTTT. The full variable domain, with the rest looked up from reference TRBV7-8 and TRBJ2-2, is GAGVSQSPRYKVAKRGQDVALRCDPISGHVSLFWYQQALGQGPEFLTYFQNEAQLDKSGLPSDRFFAERPEGSVSTLKIQRTQQEDSAVYLCASSLGTSGVPGELFFGEGSRLTVL.

This sequence joins TRBV11-2 and TRBJ2-1; weak D call: TRBD1 (6 bases). The V end lost 2 bases, the J end lost 5 bases, and 10 bases lay between the germline ends. The germline CDR1 and CDR2 sequences are SGHAT and FQNNGV. This CDR3 contains 14 residues. The CDR3 coding sequence is TGTGCCAGCAGCTTAACAGGGCGAAACAATGAGCAGTTCTTC. As protein: CASSLTGRNNEQFF.

This clone was seen only once. J is TRBJ2-7 and V is TRBV6-5; 7 nucleotides match TRBD1. The junction had 7 bases not matched to a gene; V was cut back by 5 bases and J by 0 bases. Germline CDR1 reads MNHEY; CDR2 reads SVGAGI. CDR3 length: 15 amino acids. CDR3 sequence (DNA): TGTGCCAGCAGTGGCGACAGGGACAGCTCCTACGAGCAGTACTTC. Protein product: CASSGDRDSSYEQYF.

V and J are TRBV27 and TRBJ2-7, with 13 nucleotides matching TRBD2. Germline CDR1 is MNHEY and CDR2 is SMNVEV (reference sequence). The CDR3 is made up of 15 amino acids. V shed 9 bases and J 3 bases; nucleotides not matched to a gene: 8. The CDR3 nucleotides are TGTGCCAGTTCCAGGACTAGCGGGAGTCTCTACGAGCAGTACTTC. Its translation: CASSRTSGSLYEQYF.

The CDR3 protein is CASSQEGQGALNIQYF. The DNA of the CDR3 is TGCGCCAGCAGCCAAGAAGGACAGGGGGCTTTAAACATTCAGTACTTC. The V and J genes are TRBV4-1 and TRBJ2-4; TRBD1 aligns across 11 bases. From germline, CDR1 is MGHRA and CDR2 YSYEKL. CDR3 length: 16 residues. Trimming at V came to 0 bases and at J to 6 bases, leaving 4 bases not matched to a gene.